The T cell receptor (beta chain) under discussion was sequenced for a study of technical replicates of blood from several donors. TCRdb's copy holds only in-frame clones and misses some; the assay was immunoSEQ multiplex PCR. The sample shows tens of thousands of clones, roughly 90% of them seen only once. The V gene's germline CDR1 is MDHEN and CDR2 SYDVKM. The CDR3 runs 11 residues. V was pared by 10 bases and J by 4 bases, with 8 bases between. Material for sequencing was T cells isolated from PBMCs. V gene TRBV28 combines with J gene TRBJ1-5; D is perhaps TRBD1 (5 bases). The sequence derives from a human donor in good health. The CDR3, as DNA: TGTGCCATCGGGGGGAATCAGCCCCAGCATTTT. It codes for CAIGGNQPQHF. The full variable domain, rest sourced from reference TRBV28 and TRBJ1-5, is DVKVTQSSRYLVKRTGEKVFLECVQDMDHENMFWYRQDPGLGLRLIYFSYDVKMKEKGDIPEGYSVSREKKERFSLILESASTNQTSMYLCAIGGNQPQHFGDGTRLSIL.